These T cell receptor beta chains were read from a single sample in a study of T cells in Graves' hyperthyroidism and ophthalmopathy. Using its own MiXCR run on the multiplex PCR reads, TCRdb lists one record per CDR3 protein. The sample consists of 300,000 to 450,000 distinct CDR3 sequences, approximately 15% of them appearing once. Sequenced input: blood. Source of these receptors: a woman aged 60 to 75 with Graves' hyperthyroidism. CDR3s include the opening cysteine and the closing phenylalanine or tryptophan. Each record gives: V gene, clone size, D gene, J gene, CDR3 protein, CDR3 DNA. A D gene is named only where the DNA matches it firmly. Where a row states a size, it is once, few, many or the class of an expanded clone; other rows omit it.

TRBV5-1,many,-,TRBJ2-1,CASRFGDSYNEQFF,TGCGCCAGCAGGTTCGGGGATTCCTACAATGAGCAGTTCTTC
TRBV11-2,many,-,TRBJ1-3,CASSLGPTGSGNTIYF,TGTGCCAGCAGCCTAGGCCCCACAGGGTCAGGAAACACCATATATTTT
TRBV28,many,-,TRBJ1-2,CASRPLNYGYTF,TGTGCCAGCAGACCTCTTAACTATGGCTACACCTTC
TRBV19,-,TRBD1,TRBJ1-4,CASKGQGLTNEKLFF,TGTGCCAGTAAGGGACAGGGATTAACTAATGAAAAACTGTTTTTT
TRBV24-1,many,-,TRBJ2-4,CATSDLGGMGAKNIQYF,TGTGCCACCAGTGATTTGGGGGGGATGGGTGCCAAAAACATTCAGTACTTC
TRBV3-1,many,-,TRBJ2-7,CASSQGSQSSYEQYF,TGTGCCAGCAGCCAAGGGTCCCAGAGCTCCTACGAGCAGTACTTC
TRBV11-2,-,-,TRBJ1-5,CASSLQGGIRNQPQHF,TGTGCCAGCAGCTTACAGGGAGGTATTCGCAATCAGCCCCAGCATTTT
TRBV13,-,TRBD1,TRBJ1-6,CASSSAGQGIPSPLHF,TGTGCCAGCAGCTCAGCAGGACAGGGGATTCCTTCACCCCTCCACTTT
TRBV29-1,many,-,TRBJ2-1,CSVDLVSYNEQFF,TGCAGCGTTGATCTGGTGTCCTACAATGAGCAGTTCTTC
TRBV6-1,many,-,TRBJ2-7,CASTSSSSYEQYF,TGTGCCAGCACAAGTTCAAGCTCCTACGAGCAGTACTTC
TRBV19,few,-,TRBJ2-2,CASQPLRDGDTGELFF,TGTGCCAGCCAGCCACTCCGGGACGGAGACACCGGGGAGCTGTTTTTT
TRBV20-1,many,-,TRBJ2-1,CSAGGGRSYNEQFF,TGCAGTGCTGGGGGGGGGCGGTCCTACAATGAGCAGTTCTTC
TRBV20-1,-,TRBD1,TRBJ1-1,CSASGQGGTEAFF,TGCAGTGCTTCTGGACAGGGTGGAACTGAAGCTTTCTTT
TRBV29-1,-,-,TRBJ2-7,CSVDGLRVSSYEQYF,TGCAGCGTGGACGGTTTGCGGGTGAGCTCCTACGAGCAGTACTTC
TRBV20-1,-,TRBD1,TRBJ1-4,CSARNRGKGNEKLFF,TGCAGTGCTAGAAACAGGGGGAAGGGTAATGAAAAACTGTTTTTT
TRBV30,many,TRBD2,TRBJ2-7,CAWSVLAGGEQYF,TGTGCCTGGAGTGTCCTAGCGGGAGGGGAGCAGTACTTC
TRBV5-8,many,TRBD1,TRBJ1-1,CASSYDFGTGLSEAFF,TGTGCCAGCAGCTATGACTTCGGGACAGGGCTCAGTGAAGCTTTCTTT